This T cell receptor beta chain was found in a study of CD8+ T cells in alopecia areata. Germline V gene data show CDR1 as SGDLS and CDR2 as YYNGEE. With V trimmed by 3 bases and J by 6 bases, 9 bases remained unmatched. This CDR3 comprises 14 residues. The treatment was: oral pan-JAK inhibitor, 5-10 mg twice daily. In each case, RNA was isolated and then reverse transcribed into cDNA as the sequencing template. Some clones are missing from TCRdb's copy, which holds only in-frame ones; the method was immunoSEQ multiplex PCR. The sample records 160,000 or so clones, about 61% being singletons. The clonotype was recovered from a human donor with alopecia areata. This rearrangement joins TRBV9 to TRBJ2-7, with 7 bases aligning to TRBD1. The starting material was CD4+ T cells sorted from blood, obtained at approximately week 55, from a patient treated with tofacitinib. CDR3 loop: CASSADPTGSEQYF. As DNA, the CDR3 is TGTGCCAGCAGCGCGGACCCGACAGGGTCCGAGCAGTACTTC.